This T cell receptor beta chain was sequenced during a study of cytomegalovirus exposure and HLA in healthy donors. Details on this clone: Its matching antigen is unknown.

The study, taken as a whole, reports: In the 130 or so validation repertoires, a later analysis found that first-cohort TCR clusters tended to co-occur.

Method: immunoSEQ multiplex PCR; TCRdb's copy keeps in-frame clones and lacks some. The sample records about 190,000 clones, approximately 84% being singletons. The sequence came from a young woman in good health and CMV-seropositive. The material sequenced was PBMCs.

CDR3 amino acids: CASSQRGGAQETQYF. The CDR3 DNA reads as TGTGCCAGCAGCCAAAGAGGGGGCGCACAAGAGACCCAGTACTTC. The chain has TRBV9 and TRBJ2-5, with 7 bases lining up with TRBD1. V lost 4 bases and J lost 2; bases outside the gene matches: 8. Germline CDR1 and CDR2: SGDLS and YYNGEE. CDR3 size: 15 residues.